This TCR beta chain originates from a study of blood T cell repertoires in COVID-19. On the study more broadly: Acute and convalescent COVID-19 specimens originated in the United States, Italy and Spain.

Original processing notes: Researchers report that nucleated cell counts were estimated from reference gene primer amplification. Produced via immunoSEQ multiplex PCR; TCRdb's table is partial and in-frame only. From that table come the V and J calls and clone size; the DNA was used to work out D and trimming. Of some 170,000 clones in the sample, about 87% are singletons; the top ten hold 1.6%. This CDR3 has 15 residues. The germline CDR1 and CDR2 sequences are SNHLY and FYNNEI. V lost 7 bases and J 6 bases, leaving 18 bases between the germline ends. The chain combines TRBV2 with TRBJ2-2; D uncertain. Sequenced sample: peripheral blood. The receptor comes from a woman in her forties or fifties with acute or convalescent COVID-19. The CDR3 coding sequence is TGTGCCAGCAAGGTGGAACCCGGGTACGCCGGGGAGCTGTTTTTT. It translates to CASKVEPGYAGELFF.